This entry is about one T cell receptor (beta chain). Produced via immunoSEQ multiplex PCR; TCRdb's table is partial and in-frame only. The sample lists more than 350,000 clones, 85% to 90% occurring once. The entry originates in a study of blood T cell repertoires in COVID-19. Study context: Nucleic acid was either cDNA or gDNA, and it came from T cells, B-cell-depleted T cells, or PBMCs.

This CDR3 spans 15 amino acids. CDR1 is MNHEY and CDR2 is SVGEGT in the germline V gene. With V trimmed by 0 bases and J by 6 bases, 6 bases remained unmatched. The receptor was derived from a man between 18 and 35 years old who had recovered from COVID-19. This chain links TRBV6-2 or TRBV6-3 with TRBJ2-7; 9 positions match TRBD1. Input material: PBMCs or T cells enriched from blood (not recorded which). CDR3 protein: CASSYSGTGTGEQYF. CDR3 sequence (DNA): TGTGCCAGCAGTTACTCGGGGACAGGGACTGGCGAGCAGTACTTC.